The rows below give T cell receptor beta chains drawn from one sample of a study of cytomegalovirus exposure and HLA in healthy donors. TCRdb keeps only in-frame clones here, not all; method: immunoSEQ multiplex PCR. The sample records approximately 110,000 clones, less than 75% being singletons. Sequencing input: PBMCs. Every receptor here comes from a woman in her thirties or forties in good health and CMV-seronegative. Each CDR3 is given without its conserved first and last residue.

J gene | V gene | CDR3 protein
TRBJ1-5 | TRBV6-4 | ASSEQGGQPQH
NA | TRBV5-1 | ASSPVVEGRGYEQY
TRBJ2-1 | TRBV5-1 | ASSFVDRGDNEQF
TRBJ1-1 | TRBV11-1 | ASSLESIGGTEAF
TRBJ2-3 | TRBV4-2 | ASSQEGGPWTGDTQY
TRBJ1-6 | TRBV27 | ASSFAAFNSPLH
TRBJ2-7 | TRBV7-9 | ASSPAQGSSYEQY
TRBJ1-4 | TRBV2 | ASSAQGVEKLF
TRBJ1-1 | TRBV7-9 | ASSHRESATEAF
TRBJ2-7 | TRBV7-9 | ASSLNRERSYEQY
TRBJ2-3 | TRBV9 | ASSAGTLGTDTQY
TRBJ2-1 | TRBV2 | ASSDAGGYNEQF
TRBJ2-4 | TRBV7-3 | ASSLNQGSIQY
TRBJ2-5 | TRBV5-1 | ASSLPGPQETQY
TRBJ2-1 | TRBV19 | ASSMEGLAGGNEQF
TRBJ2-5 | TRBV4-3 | ASSPDRDPRETQY
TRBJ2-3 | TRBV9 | ASSAPSGRTSGGASWQY
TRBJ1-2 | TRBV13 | ASSHGTGADYGYT
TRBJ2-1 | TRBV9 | ASSAGTSGDFHEQF
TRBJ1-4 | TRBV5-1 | ASKREEGGEKLF
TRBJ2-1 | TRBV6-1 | ASSVDPLEF
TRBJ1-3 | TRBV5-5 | ASSLTGGGNTIY
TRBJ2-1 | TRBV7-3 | ASSLSGGGNEQF
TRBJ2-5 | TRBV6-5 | ASSYVAGGPGETQY
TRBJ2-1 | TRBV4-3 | ASSQDSRQVYNEQF
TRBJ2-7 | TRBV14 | ASSQDGTGYEQY
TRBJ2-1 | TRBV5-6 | ASSPRGTGNNEQF
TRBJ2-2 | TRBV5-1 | ASSLAGTGGTGELF
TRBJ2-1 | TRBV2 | ASSGLGGAGEQF
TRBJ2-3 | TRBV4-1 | ASSQVGLGTDTQY
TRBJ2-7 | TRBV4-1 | ASSHGQGGGGSEQY
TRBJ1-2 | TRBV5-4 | ASSHPRGQNYGYT